One sample yielded the 8 T cell receptor beta chains listed below, sequenced in a study of T cell changes during pregnancy in multiple sclerosis. The repertoire was sequenced with immunoSEQ multiplex PCR; TCRdb's copy has only in-frame clones and lacks some. The sample holds fewer than 85,000 clones, just over 90% seen once. The sequencing here drew on peripheral blood, taken after pregnancy. These TCRs come from a female donor in good health, enrolled as a control in a pregnancy study.

This chain links TRBV28 with TRBJ2-5, with TRBD2 identical over 8 bases. There are 13 residues in the CDR3. Unmatched junction bases numbered 4, after V lost 8 bases and J lost 2 bases. In germline, CDR1 is MDHEN, CDR2 SYDVKM. DNA of the CDR3: TGTGCCAGCTGTAGCGGGATGCAAGAGACCCAGTACTTC. Its translation: CASCSGMQETQYF.

This chain links TRBV19 with TRBJ2-7; D not certain. V gave up 5 bases and J gave up 1 base, with 9 bases separating them. CDR3 length equals 13 residues. Germline V gene data show CDR1 as LNHDA and CDR2 as SQIVND (reference sequence). CDR3: CASSYGRSYEQYF. DNA of the CDR3: TGTGCCAGTAGTTACGGTCGATCCTACGAGCAGTACTTC.

V usage is TRBV19 and J usage is TRBJ2-5, with TRBD2 matching 9 bases. V dropped 4 bases and J dropped 1; count of bases not matched to a gene: 7. In germline, CDR1 is LNHDA, CDR2 SQIVND (reference sequence). The CDR3 loop spans 16 amino acids. The CDR3 reads CASSTGAGGVQETQYF. CDR3 DNA: TGTGCCAGTAGTACGGGAGCGGGAGGTGTCCAAGAGACCCAGTACTTC.

The chain combines TRBV2 with TRBJ1-1; weak D call: TRBD1 (6 bases). CDR1 is SNHLY, CDR2 FYNNEI, per germline. The CDR3 contains 13 residues. V lost 5 bases, J lost 4 bases, and 11 bases lay in between. The CDR3 DNA is TGTGCCAGCAGTATACAGGGAAGCACTGAAGCTTTCTTT. Protein product: CASSIQGSTEAFF.

This chain connects TRBV5-4 to TRBJ2-2, with D possibly TRBD2 on 5 matching bases. The CDR3 loop spans 16 amino acids. The germline V gene has CDR1 SGHNT and CDR2 YYREEE (reference sequence). V was trimmed by 0 bases and J by 6 bases, leaving 15 bases between them. The CDR3 spells CASSLGWAPRAGELFF. CDR3 in DNA: TGTGCCAGCAGCTTGGGGTGGGCCCCGAGGGCCGGGGAGCTGTTTTTT.

The chain uses TRBV5-1 and TRBJ1-1, with D maybe TRBD1 (6 bases). The germline V gene encodes CDR1 SGHRS and CDR2 YFSETQ. V lost 4 bases and J 4 bases, leaving 11 bases between the germline ends. The CDR3 contains 13 residues. In DNA, the CDR3 is TGCGCCAGCAGCGGGAGGGGGGGCACTGAAGCTTTCTTT. Protein product: CASSGRGGTEAFF.

CDR3 loop: CASSEWNQPQHF. The CDR3 nucleotides are TGTGCCAGCAGCGAGTGGAATCAGCCCCAGCATTTT. The chain has TRBV6-5 and TRBJ1-5; no clear D gene. V lost 6 bases to trimming and J lost 4 bases, with 7 bases between them. The germline CDR1 and CDR2 sequences are MNHEY and SVGAGI. The CDR3 extends over 12 amino acids.

The chain recombines TRBV29-1 with TRBJ2-1; D remains ambiguous. V was trimmed by 4 bases and J by 0 bases, leaving 10 bases between them. Germline lookup yields CDR1 SQVTM and CDR2 ANQGSEA. This CDR3 region has 14 residues. The CDR3 DNA follows: TGCAGCGTTGCAACTACCTTCTCCTACAATGAGCAGTTCTTC. Its translation is CSVATTFSYNEQFF.